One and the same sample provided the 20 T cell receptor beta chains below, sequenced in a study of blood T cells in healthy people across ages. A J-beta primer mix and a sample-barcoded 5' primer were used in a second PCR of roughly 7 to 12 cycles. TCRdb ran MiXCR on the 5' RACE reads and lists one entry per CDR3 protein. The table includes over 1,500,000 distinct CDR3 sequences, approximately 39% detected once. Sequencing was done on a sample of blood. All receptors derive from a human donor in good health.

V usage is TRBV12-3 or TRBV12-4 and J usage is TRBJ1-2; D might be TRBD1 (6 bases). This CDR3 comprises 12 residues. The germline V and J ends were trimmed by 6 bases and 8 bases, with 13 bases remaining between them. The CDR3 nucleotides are TGTGCCAGCAGGCAACAGGGACTCGGCTACACCTTC. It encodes CASRQQGLGYTF.

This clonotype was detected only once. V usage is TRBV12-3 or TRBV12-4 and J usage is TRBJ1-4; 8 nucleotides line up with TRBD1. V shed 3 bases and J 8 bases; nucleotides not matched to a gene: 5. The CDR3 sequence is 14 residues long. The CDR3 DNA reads TGTGCCAGCAGTTTTACAGGGGGGCGAGAAAAACTGTTTTTT. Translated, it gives CASSFTGGREKLFF.

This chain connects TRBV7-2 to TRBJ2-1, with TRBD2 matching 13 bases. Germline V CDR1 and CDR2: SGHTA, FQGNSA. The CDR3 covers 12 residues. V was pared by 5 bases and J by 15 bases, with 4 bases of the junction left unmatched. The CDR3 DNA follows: TGTGCCAGCAGCCCGGGACTAGCGGGGCCGTTCTTC. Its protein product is CASSPGLAGPFF.

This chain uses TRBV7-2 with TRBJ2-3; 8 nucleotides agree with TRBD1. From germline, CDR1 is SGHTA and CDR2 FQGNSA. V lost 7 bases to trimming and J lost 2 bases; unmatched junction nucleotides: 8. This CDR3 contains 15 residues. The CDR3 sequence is CASKRRQGHTDTQYF. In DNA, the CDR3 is TGTGCCAGCAAGCGTAGACAGGGGCACACAGATACGCAGTATTTT.

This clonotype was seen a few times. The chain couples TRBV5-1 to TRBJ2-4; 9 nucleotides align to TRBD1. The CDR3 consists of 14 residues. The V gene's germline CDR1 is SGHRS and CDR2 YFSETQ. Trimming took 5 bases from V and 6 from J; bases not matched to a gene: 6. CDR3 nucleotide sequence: TGCGCCAGCAGTTTTGGGACAGGGAGAAACATTCAGTACTTC. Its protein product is CASSFGTGRNIQYF.

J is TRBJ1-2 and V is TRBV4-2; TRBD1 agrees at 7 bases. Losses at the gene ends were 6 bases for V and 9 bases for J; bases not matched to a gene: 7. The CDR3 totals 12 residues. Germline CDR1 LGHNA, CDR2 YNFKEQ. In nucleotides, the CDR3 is TGTGCCAGCAGTTATAACAGGGGACGCTACACCTTC. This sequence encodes CASSYNRGRYTF.

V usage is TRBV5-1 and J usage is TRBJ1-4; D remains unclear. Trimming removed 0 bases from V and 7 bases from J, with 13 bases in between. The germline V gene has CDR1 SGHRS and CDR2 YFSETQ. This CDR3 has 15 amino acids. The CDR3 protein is CASSLELSGGEKLFF. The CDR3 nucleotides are TGCGCCAGCAGCTTGGAACTCTCGGGAGGTGAAAAACTGTTTTTT.

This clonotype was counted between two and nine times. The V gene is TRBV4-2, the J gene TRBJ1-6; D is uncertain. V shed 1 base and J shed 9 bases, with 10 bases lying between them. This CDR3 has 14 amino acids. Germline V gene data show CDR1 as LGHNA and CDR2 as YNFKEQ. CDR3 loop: CASSQVVRSSPLHF. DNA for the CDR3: TGTGCCAGCAGCCAAGTAGTGAGGAGTTCACCCCTCCACTTT.

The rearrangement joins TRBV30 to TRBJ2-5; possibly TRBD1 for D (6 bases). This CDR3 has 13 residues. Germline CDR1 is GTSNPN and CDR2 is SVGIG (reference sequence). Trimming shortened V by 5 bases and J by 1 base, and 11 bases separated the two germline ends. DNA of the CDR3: TGTGCCTGGTCCAGGGGCCTCCAAGAGACCCAGTACTTC. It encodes CAWSRGLQETQYF.

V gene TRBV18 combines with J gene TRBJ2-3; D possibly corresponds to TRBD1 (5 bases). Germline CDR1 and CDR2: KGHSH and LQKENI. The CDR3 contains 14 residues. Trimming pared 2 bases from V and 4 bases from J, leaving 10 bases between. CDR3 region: CASSPDSGSDTQYF. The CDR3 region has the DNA TGTGCCAGCTCACCAGATTCAGGGTCAGATACGCAGTATTTT.

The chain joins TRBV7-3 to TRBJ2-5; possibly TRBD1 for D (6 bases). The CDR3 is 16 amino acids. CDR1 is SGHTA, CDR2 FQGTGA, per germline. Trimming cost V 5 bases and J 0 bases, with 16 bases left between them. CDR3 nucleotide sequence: TGTGCCAGCAGCCCAGGGGTGGGCTCGTACCAAGAGACCCAGTACTTC. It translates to CASSPGVGSYQETQYF.

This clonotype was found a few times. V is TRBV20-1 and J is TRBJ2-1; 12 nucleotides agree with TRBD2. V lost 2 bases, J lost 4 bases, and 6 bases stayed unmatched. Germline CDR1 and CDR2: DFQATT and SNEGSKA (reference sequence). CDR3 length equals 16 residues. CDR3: CSARWASGGGYNEQFF. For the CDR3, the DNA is TGCAGTGCTAGATGGGCTAGCGGGGGGGGATACAATGAGCAGTTCTTC.

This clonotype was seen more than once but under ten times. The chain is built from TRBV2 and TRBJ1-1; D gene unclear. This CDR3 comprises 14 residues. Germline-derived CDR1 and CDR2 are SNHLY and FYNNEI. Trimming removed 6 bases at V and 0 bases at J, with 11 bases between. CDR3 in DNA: TGTGCCAGCAGGACCAGACCCATGAACACTGAAGCTTTCTTT. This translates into CASRTRPMNTEAFF. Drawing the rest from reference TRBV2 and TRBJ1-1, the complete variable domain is EPEVTQTPSHQVTQMGQEVILRCVPISNHLYFYWYRQILGQKVEFLVSFYNNEISEKSEIFDDQFSVERPDGSNFTLKIRSTKLEDSAMYFCASRTRPMNTEAFFGQGTRLTVV.

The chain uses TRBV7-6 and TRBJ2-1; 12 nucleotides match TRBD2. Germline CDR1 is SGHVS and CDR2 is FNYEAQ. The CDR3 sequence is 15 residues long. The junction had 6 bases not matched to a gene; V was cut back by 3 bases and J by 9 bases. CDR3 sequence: CASSLLAGGRAEQFF. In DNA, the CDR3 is TGTGCCAGCAGCTTGCTAGCGGGGGGGCGCGCTGAGCAGTTCTTC.

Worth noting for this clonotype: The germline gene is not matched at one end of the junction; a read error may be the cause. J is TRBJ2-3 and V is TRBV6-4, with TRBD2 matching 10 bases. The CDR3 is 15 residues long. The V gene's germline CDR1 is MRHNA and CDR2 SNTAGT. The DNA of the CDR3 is TGTGCCAGTAGTGAGCGGGCTAGCGGGGGAGATACGCGGTATTTT. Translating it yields CASSERASGGDTRYF.

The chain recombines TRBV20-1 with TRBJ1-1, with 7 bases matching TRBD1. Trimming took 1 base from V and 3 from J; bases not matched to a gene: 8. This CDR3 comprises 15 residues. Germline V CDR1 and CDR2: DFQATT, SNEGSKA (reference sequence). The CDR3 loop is CSARAPGQSDTEAFF. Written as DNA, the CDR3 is TGCAGTGCTAGAGCCCCGGGACAGTCGGACACTGAAGCTTTCTTT.

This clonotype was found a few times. The CDR3 protein is CASGLLYRTSYEQYF. As DNA, the CDR3 is TGTGCTAGTGGTTTGCTGTATCGGACTAGCTACGAGCAGTACTTC. J is TRBJ2-7 and V is TRBV12-5; TRBD2 aligns across 7 bases. Germline V gene lookup returns CDR1 LGHNT and CDR2 FRNRAP. V lost 2 bases to trimming and J lost 3 bases; unmatched junction nucleotides: 7. This CDR3 region has 15 residues.

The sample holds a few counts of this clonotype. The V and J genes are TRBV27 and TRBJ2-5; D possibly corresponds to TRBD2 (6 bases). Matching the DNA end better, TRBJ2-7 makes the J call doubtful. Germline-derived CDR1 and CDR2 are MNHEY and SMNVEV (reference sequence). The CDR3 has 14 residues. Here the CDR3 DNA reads TGTGCCAGCAGCTTCGGGGCGGGGCCTTACGAGCAGTACTTC. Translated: CASSFGAGPYEQYF.

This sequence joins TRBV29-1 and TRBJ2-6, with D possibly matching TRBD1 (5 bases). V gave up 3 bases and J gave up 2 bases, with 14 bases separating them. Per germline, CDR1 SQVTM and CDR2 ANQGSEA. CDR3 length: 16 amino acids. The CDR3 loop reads CSVDQGWAAGANVLTF. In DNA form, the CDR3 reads TGCAGCGTTGACCAGGGCTGGGCAGCTGGGGCCAACGTCCTGACTTTC.

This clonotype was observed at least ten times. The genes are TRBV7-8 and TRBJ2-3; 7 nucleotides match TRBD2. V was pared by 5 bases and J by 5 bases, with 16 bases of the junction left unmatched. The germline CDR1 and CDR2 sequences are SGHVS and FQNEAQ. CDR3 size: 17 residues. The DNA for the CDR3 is TGTGCCAGCAGCCCTATCCCCCGGGACTACAGGCAAGATACGCAGTATTTT. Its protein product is CASSPIPRDYRQDTQYF.